The T cell receptor beta chain under discussion was sequenced for a study of human T cells and chemical hapten exposure. TCRdb processed the RACE reads anew with MiXCR; each CDR3 protein has one entry. The repertoire has roughly 90,000 distinct CDR3 sequences, approximately 10% of them found once; the top ten carry approximately 1%. Stated time point: patch test 3, about 24 weeks after DPC sensitization. Documented treatment: therapeutic diphenylcyclopropenone sensitization with weekly scalp DPC. This clonotype was counted at least ten times. The V segment lost 4 bases and the J segment 7 bases; nucleotides outside the gene matches: 12. This CDR3 is built from 15 residues. Germline loops: CDR1 LNHDA, CDR2 SQIVND (reference sequence).

The origin of this receptor is a woman in her thirties with alopecia areata. Some clones in this sample may be carry-over from other donors' samples. The V gene is TRBV19, the J gene TRBJ2-5, with 7 positions matching TRBD2. Source: whole blood, taken in connection with sensitization to the hapten diphenylcyclopropenone (DPC). The CDR3 loop is CASSTRMTSWGTQYF. The CDR3 DNA is TGTGCCAGTAGTACGCGTATGACTAGCTGGGGGACCCAGTACTTC.